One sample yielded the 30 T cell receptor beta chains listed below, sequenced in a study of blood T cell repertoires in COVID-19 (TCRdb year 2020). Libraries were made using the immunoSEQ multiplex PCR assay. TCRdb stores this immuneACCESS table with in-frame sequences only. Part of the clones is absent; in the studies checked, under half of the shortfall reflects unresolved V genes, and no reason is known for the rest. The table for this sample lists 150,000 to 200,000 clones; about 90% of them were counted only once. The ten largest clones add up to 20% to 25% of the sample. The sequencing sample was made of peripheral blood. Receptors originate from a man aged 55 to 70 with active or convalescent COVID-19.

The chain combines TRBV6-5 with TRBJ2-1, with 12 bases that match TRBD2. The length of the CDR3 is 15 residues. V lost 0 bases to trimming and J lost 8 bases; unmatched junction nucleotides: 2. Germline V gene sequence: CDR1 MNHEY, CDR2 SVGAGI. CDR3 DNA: TGTGCCAGCAGTTACTCTCTAGCGGGGGGGTATGAGCAGTTCTTC. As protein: CASSYSLAGGYEQFF.

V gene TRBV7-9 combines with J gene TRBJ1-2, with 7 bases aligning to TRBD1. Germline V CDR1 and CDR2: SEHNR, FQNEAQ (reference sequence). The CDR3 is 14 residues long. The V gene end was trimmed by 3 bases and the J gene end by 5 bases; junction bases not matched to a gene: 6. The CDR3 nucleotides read TGTGCCAGCAGCTTGCCCGACAGGGCGTATGGCTACACCTTC. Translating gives CASSLPDRAYGYTF.

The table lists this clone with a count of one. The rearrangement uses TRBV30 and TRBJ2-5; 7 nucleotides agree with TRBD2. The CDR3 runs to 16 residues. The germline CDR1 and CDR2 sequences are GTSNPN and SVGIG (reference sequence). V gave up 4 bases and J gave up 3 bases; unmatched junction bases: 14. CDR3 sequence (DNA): TGTGCCTGGAAAGAGCGCCTCGGACTAGGCAAAGAGACCCAGTACTTC. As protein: CAWKERLGLGKETQYF.

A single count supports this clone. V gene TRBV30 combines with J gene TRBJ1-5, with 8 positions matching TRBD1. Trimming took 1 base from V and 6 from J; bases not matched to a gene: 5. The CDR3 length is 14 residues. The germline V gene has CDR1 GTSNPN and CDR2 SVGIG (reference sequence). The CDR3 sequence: CAWSGSGGSQPQHF. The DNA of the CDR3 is TGTGCCTGGAGTGGTTCAGGGGGCAGTCAGCCCCAGCATTTT.

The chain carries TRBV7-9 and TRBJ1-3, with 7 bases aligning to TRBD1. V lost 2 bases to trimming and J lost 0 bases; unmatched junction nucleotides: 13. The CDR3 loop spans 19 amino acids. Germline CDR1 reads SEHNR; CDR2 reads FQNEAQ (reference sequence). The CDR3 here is CASSLSFGTASLSGNTIYF. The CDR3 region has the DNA TGTGCCAGCAGCTTAAGTTTTGGGACAGCATCCCTCTCTGGAAACACCATATATTTT.

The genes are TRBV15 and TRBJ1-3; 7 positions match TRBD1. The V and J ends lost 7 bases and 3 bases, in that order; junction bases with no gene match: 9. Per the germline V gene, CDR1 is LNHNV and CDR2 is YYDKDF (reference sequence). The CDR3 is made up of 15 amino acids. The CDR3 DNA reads TGTGCCACCACCACACAGGGGACAGTTGGAAACACCATATATTTT. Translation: CATTTQGTVGNTIYF. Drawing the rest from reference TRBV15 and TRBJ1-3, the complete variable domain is DAMVIQNPRYQVTQFGKPVTLSCSQTLNHNVMYWYQQKSSQAPKLLFHYYDKDFNNEADTPDNFQSRRPNTSFCFLDIRSPGLGDTAMYLCATTTQGTVGNTIYFGEGSWLTVV.

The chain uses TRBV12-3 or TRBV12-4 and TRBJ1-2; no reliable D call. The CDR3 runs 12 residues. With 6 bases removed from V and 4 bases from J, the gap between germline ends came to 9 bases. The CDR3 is CASRLLIYGYTF. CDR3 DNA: TGTGCCAGCAGACTCCTAATCTATGGCTACACCTTC.

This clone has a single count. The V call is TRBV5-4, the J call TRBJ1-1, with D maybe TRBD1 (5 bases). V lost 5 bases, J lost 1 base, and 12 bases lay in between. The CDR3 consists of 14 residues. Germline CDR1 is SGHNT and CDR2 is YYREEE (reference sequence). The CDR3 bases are TGTGCCAGCAGGGGGGACTGGGGGAACACTGAAGCTTTCTTT. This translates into CASRGDWGNTEAFF.

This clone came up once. CDR3 sequence: CASSPQTNYGYTF. The CDR3 nucleotides read TGTGCCAGCAGTCCCCAAACTAACTATGGCTACACCTTC. The chain couples TRBV12-3 or TRBV12-4 to TRBJ1-2; no clear D. The CDR3 extends over 13 amino acids. Trimming cost V 5 bases and J 0 bases, with 7 bases left between them.

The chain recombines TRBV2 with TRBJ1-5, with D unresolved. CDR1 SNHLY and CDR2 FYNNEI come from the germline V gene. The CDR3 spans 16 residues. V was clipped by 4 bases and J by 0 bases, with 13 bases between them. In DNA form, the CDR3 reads TGTGCCAGCAGTGGACAATACTCTCTTAGCAATCAGCCCCAGCATTTT. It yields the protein CASSGQYSLSNQPQHF.

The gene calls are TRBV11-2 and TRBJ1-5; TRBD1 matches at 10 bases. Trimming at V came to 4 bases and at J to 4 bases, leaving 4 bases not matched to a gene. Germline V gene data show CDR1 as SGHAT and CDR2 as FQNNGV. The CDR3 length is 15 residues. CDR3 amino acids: CASSSGTGVNQPQHF. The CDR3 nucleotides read TGTGCCAGCAGCTCCGGGACAGGGGTAAATCAGCCCCAGCATTTT.

The CDR3 bases are TGTGCCAGCAGTTCCTATAAACAGACAGATACGCAGTATTTT. This sequence encodes CASSSYKQTDTQYF. J is TRBJ2-3 and V is TRBV6-1; D is unresolved. Looked up from germline, CDR1 is MNHNS and CDR2 is SASEGT. Deletions cut 5 bases from V and 3 bases from J, with 12 bases between. This CDR3 has 14 amino acids.

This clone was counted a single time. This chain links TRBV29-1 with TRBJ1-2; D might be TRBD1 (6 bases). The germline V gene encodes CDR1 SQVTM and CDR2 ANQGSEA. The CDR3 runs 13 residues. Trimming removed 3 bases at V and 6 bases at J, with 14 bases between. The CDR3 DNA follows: TGCAGCGTTGAGAGACAGGCAGGGAATGGCTACACCTTC. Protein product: CSVERQAGNGYTF.

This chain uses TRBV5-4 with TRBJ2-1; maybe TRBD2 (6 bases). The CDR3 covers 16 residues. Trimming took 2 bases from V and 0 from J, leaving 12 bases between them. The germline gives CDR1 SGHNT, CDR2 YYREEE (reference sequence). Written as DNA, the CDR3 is TGTGCCAGCAGCTTCGGAGGGCGAAGCTCCTACAATGAGCAGTTCTTC. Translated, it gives CASSFGGRSSYNEQFF. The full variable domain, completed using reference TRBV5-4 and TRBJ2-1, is ETGVTQSPTHLIKTRGQQVTLRCSSQSGHNTVSWYQQALGQGPQFIFQYYREEENGRGNFPPRFSGLQFPNYSSELNVNALELDDSALYLCASSFGGRSSYNEQFFGPGTRLTVL.

CDR3 DNA: TGTGCCAGCAGCCAAGAGAGTCGTCTTTTCTTT. As protein: CASSQESRLFF. The rearrangement links TRBV3-1 (or the pseudogene TRBV3-2) to TRBJ1-1, with no clear D. V shed 0 bases and J shed 13 bases, with 9 bases lying between them. The CDR3 runs to 11 residues. From germline, CDR1 is LGHDT and CDR2 YNNKEL (reference sequence).

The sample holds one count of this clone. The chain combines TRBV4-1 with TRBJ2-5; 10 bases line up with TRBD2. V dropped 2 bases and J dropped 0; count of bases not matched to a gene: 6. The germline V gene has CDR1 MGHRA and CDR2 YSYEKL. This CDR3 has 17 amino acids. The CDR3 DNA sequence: TGCGCCAGCAGCCAAATGCTAGCGGGGGTGAACCAAGAGACCCAGTACTTC. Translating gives CASSQMLAGVNQETQYF.

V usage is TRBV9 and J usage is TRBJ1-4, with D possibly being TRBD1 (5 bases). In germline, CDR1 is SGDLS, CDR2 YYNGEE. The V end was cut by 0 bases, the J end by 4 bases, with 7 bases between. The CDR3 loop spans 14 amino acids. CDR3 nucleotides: TGTGCCAGCAGCGTAGGAGGACATAATGAAAAACTGTTTTTT. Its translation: CASSVGGHNEKLFF.

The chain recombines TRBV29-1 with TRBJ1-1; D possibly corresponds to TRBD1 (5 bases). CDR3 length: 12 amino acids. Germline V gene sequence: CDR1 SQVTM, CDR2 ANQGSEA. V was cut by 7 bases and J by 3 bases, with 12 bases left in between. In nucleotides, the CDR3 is TGCAGCGCCGCAGGGTGGGACACTGAAGCTTTCTTT. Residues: CSAAGWDTEAFF.

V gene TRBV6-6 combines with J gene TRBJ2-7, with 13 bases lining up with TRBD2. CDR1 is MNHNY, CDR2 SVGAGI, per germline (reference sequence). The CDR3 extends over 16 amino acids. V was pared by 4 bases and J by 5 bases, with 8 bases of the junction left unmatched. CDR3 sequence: CASSSGLAGPPHEQYF. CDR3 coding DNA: TGTGCCAGCAGTTCGGGACTAGCGGGGCCCCCCCACGAGCAGTACTTC.

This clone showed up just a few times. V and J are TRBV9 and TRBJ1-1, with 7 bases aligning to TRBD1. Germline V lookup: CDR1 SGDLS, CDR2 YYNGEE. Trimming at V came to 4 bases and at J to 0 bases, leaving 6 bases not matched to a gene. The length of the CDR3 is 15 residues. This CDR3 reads CASSKTTGLNTEAFF. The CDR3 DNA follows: TGTGCCAGCAGCAAAACGACAGGGTTGAACACTGAAGCTTTCTTT.

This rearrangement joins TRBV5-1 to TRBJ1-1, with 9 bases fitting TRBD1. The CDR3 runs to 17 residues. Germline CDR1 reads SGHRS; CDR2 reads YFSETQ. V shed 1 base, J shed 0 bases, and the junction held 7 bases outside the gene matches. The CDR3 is CASSLWGTGTLNTEAFF. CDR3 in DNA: TGCGCCAGCAGCTTGTGGGGGACAGGGACCTTGAACACTGAAGCTTTCTTT. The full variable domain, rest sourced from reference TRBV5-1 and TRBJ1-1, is KAGVTQTPRYLIKTRGQQVTLSCSPISGHRSVSWYQQTPGQGLQFLFEYFSETQRNKGNFPGRFSGRQFSNSRSEMNVSTLELGDSALYLCASSLWGTGTLNTEAFFGQGTRLTVV.

The CDR3 nucleotides are TGTGCCTGGAGTAGGAGGACAGGGGGCCTTGAAAAACTGTTTTTT. Amino acid sequence: CAWSRRTGGLEKLFF. V gene TRBV30 combines with J gene TRBJ1-4, with 11 bases lining up with TRBD1. CDR3 length equals 15 residues. Germline lookup yields CDR1 GTSNPN and CDR2 SVGIG (reference sequence). V lost 2 bases, J lost 7 bases, and 6 bases stayed unmatched. Complete variable domain (other parts from reference TRBV30 and TRBJ1-4): SQTIHQWPATLVQPVGSPLSLECTVEGTSNPNLYWYRQAAGRGLQLLFYSVGIGQISSEVPQNLSASRPQDRQFILSSKKLLLSDSGFYLCAWSRRTGGLEKLFFGSGTQLSVL.

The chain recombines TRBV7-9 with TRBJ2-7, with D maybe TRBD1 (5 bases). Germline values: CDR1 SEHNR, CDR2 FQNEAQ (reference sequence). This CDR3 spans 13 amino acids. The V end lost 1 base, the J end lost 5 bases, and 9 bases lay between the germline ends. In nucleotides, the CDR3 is TGTGCCAGCAGCTTAGTGGGGCCAAACGAGCAGTACTTC. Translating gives CASSLVGPNEQYF.

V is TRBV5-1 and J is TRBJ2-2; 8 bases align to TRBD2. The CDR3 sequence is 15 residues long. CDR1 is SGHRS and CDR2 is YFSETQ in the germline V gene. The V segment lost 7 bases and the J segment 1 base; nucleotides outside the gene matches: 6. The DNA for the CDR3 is TGCGCCAGCTCCCCGGCGGGGGGGAACACCGGGGAGCTGTTTTTT. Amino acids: CASSPAGGNTGELFF.

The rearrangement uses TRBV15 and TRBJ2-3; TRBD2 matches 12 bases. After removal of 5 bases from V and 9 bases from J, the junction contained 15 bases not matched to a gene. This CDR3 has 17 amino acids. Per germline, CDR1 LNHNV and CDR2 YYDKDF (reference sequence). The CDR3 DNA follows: TGTGCCACCAGCTTACAGGGCGGGCGACTAGCGGGGGACACGCAGTATTTT. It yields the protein CATSLQGGRLAGDTQYF. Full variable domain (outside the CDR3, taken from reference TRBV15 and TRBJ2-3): DAMVIQNPRYQVTQFGKPVTLSCSQTLNHNVMYWYQQKSSQAPKLLFHYYDKDFNNEADTPDNFQSRRPNTSFCFLDIRSPGLGDTAMYLCATSLQGGRLAGDTQYFGPGTRLTVL.

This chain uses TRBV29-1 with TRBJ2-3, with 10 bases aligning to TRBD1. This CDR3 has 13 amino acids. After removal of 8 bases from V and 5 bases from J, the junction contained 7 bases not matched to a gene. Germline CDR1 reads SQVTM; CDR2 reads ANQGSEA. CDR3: CSLGTGALDTQYF. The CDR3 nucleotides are TGCAGCCTGGGGACAGGGGCTTTAGATACGCAGTATTTT.

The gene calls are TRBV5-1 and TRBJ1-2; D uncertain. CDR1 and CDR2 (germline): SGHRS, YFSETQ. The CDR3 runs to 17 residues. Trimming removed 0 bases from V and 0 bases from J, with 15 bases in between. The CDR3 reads CASSLAAGREANYGYTF. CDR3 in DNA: TGCGCCAGCAGCTTGGCCGCCGGACGGGAAGCTAACTATGGCTACACCTTC.

CDR3 sequence (DNA): TGTGCCAGTAGTATAGCACAGGTGGGGAATGAGCAGTTCTTC. Translated, it gives CASSIAQVGNEQFF. The V and J genes are TRBV19 and TRBJ2-1; D may be TRBD1 (5 bases). V lost 1 base and J 7 bases, leaving 11 bases between the germline ends. This CDR3 spans 14 amino acids. In germline, CDR1 is LNHDA, CDR2 SQIVND (reference sequence).

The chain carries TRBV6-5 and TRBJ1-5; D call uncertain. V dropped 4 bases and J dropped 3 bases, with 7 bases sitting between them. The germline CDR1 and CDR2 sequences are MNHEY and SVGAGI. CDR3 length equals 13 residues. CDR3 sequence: CASSLTNNQPQHF. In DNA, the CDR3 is TGTGCCAGCAGTTTAACAAACAATCAGCCCCAGCATTTT.

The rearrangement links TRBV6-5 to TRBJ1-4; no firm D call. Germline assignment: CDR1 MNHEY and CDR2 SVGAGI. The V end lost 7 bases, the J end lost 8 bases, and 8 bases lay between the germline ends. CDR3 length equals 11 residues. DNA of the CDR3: TGTGCCAGCAAGAACGAGGAAAAACTGTTTTTT. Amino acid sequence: CASKNEEKLFF.